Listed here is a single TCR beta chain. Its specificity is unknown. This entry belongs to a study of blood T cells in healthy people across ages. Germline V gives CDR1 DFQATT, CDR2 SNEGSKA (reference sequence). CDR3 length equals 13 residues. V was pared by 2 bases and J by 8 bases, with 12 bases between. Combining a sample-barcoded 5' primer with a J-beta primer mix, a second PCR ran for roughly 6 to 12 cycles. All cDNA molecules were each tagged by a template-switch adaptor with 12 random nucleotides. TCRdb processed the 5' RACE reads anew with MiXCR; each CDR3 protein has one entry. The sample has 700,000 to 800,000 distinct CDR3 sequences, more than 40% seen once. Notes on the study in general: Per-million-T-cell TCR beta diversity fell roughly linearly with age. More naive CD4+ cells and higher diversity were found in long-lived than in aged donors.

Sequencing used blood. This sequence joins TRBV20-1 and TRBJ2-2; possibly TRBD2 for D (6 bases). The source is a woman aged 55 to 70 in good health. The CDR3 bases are TGCAGTGCTAGACCGGAGGGCTTAGGGGAGCTGTTTTTT. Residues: CSARPEGLGELFF.